This T cell receptor (beta chain) was recorded in a study of CD8 T cells in ankylosing spondylitis. Points from the study as a whole: Peripheral blood samples showed relatively rare disease-linked clones, and these clones were CD8+. Typical of ankylosing spondylitis blood, it appeared, was a TCR beta motif of 7 or 8 highly homologous variants. Reports say disease-linked clones showed up significantly more in matched ankylosing spondylitis synovial fluid.

By quantitative 5'-RACE with molecular barcodes, the TCR beta libraries were made. TCRdb redid the calling of the 5' RACE reads with MiXCR, one entry per CDR3 protein. The sample records around 300,000 distinct CDR3 sequences, roughly 11% being singletons. The CDR3 has 15 residues. V lost 2 bases and J 3 bases, leaving 14 bases between the germline ends. CDR1 and CDR2 (germline): SGHVS, FQNEAQ. As regards this clonotype: Its specificity is unknown.

This chain links TRBV7-8 with TRBJ2-7, with a tentative D call TRBD1 (5 bases). This sequence originates from a female donor with ankylosing spondylitis or in good health (not recorded which). Sequencing was carried out using blood, either unsorted or a sorted T cell fraction (not recorded which). CDR3 sequence: CASSLRRESRYEQYF. The CDR3 bases are TGTGCCAGCAGCTTACGCAGGGAATCCCGCTACGAGCAGTACTTC.